This passage covers 26 T cell receptor beta chains from one sample sequenced in a study of cytomegalovirus exposure and HLA in healthy donors. Use of 60 Vbeta and 13 Jbeta primers characterized the PCR. Profiled with immunoSEQ multiplex PCR; TCRdb holds only in-frame clones, not every one. The table records around 110,000 clones, around 81% of them present only once. Sequencing used PBMCs. These receptors came from a woman aged 25 to 39 in good health and CMV-seronegative.

The chain uses TRBV7-2 and TRBJ2-7; 9 bases map to TRBD2. CDR1 and CDR2 (germline): SGHTA, FQGNSA. There are 17 residues in the CDR3. With 1 base clipped from V and 0 bases from J, the junction kept 7 bases outside the gene matches. Here the CDR3 DNA reads TGTGCCAGCAGCTTAGGTCCCGCGGGAGGGTTCTCCTACGAGCAGTACTTC. Translating it yields CASSLGPAGGFSYEQYF.

The genes are TRBV7-6 and TRBJ2-2, with D possibly being TRBD2 (5 bases). The V gene's germline CDR1 is SGHVS and CDR2 FNYEAQ. The CDR3 totals 16 residues. V was clipped by 1 base and J by 2 bases, with 11 bases between them. Written as DNA, the CDR3 is TGTGCCAGCAGCTTAGTTAGTAGCGCAAACACCGGGGAGCTGTTTTTT. Its protein product is CASSLVSSANTGELFF.

The chain couples TRBV28 to TRBJ1-2; TRBD1 matches 7 bases. CDR3 length equals 13 residues. From germline, CDR1 is MDHEN and CDR2 SYDVKM. V gave up 9 bases and J gave up 7 bases; unmatched junction bases: 11. The CDR3 DNA sequence: TGTGCCAGTGGACAGGTATCCCTCGGTGGCTACACCTTC. This encodes CASGQVSLGGYTF.

The chain has TRBV6-1 and TRBJ1-1; TRBD1 might be the D (5 bases). Between the trimmed V and J ends, which lost 0 bases and 7 bases, there was a span of 15 bases. Germline CDR1 and CDR2: MNHNS and SASEGT. This CDR3 contains 15 residues. The CDR3 nucleotides are TGTGCCAGCAGTGAAGCGTCAGCAGGGAAAGGTGAAGCTTTCTTT. It is translated as CASSEASAGKGEAFF.

The chain couples TRBV2 to TRBJ1-3; D possibly corresponds to TRBD1 (6 bases). This CDR3 contains 18 residues. From germline, CDR1 is SNHLY and CDR2 FYNNEI. The V gene lost 6 bases and the J gene lost 4 bases, with 25 bases spanning the gap. CDR3 DNA: TGTGCCAGCAGCGAGACGTTTAAGGGGGGGCTTGGAGGAAACACCATATATTTT. This codes for CASSETFKGGLGGNTIYF.

Turning to this clone: The same CDR3 is also encoded by other DNA sequences in this sample. J is TRBJ2-7 and V is TRBV7-9; no reliable D call. V shed 4 bases and J shed 3 bases, with 4 bases lying between them. The CDR3 totals 11 residues. In germline, CDR1 is SEHNR, CDR2 FQNEAQ (reference sequence). The CDR3 reads CASSSLYEQYF. Here the CDR3 DNA reads TGTGCCAGCAGCTCCCTCTACGAGCAGTACTTC.

This sequence joins TRBV7-9 and TRBJ1-5; maybe TRBD1 (5 bases). Germline values: CDR1 SEHNR, CDR2 FQNEAQ (reference sequence). Trimming cost V 3 bases and J 3 bases, with 15 bases left between them. The CDR3 loop spans 16 amino acids. The CDR3 bases are TGTGCCAGCAGCTTTGGGACGGGGGGTACCAATCAGCCCCAGCATTTT. Protein product: CASSFGTGGTNQPQHF.

The V gene is TRBV28, the J gene TRBJ2-1; 7 positions match TRBD1. CDR1 and CDR2 (germline): MDHEN, SYDVKM. V trimming: 2 bases; J trimming: 7 bases; junction bases outside the gene matches: 26. The CDR3 is 21 amino acids. The CDR3 nucleotides are TGTGCCAGCAGTTTACGTCGTCGGTGGGCTAGCCCTCCTCCAGGGGGTAATGAGCAGTTCTTC. As protein: CASSLRRRWASPPPGGNEQFF.

The chain carries TRBV19 and TRBJ2-7; 9 nucleotides align to TRBD1. Germline assignment: CDR1 LNHDA and CDR2 SQIVND (reference sequence). Unmatched junction bases numbered 8, after V lost 8 bases and J lost 3 bases. The CDR3 has 14 residues. The CDR3 sequence is CASATGTGLYEQYF. The CDR3 region has the DNA TGTGCCAGTGCAACGGGGACAGGGCTCTACGAGCAGTACTTC.

V gene TRBV27 combines with J gene TRBJ1-5; unclear D gene. CDR1 MNHEY and CDR2 SMNVEV come from the germline V gene (reference sequence). V lost 8 bases and J lost 2, with 7 bases in between. There are 12 residues in the CDR3. In DNA, the CDR3 is TGTGCCAGCGGCACAGGCAATCAGCCCCAGCATTTT. Translated: CASGTGNQPQHF.

This clone appeared once. V gene TRBV27 combines with J gene TRBJ1-5; D is possibly TRBD1 (6 bases). V dropped 8 bases and J dropped 7 bases, with 18 bases sitting between them. The CDR3 contains 14 residues. Germline loops: CDR1 MNHEY, CDR2 SMNVEV (reference sequence). For the CDR3, the DNA is TGTGCCAGCTCCTGGGGGGGGCCCAGACAGCCCCAGCATTTT. It specifies CASSWGGPRQPQHF.

The chain combines TRBV18 with TRBJ2-3; D not certain. The germline CDR1 and CDR2 sequences are KGHSH and LQKENI. The V end lost 0 bases, the J end lost 6 bases, and 10 bases lay between the germline ends. This CDR3 has 14 residues. CDR3 protein: CASSPPLSVDTQYF. The CDR3 DNA sequence: TGTGCCAGCTCACCACCGTTAAGCGTGGATACGCAGTATTTT. Drawing the rest from reference TRBV18 and TRBJ2-3, the complete variable domain is NAGVMQNPRHLVRRRGQEARLRCSPMKGHSHVYWYRQLPEEGLKFMVYLQKENIIDESGMPKERFSAEFPKEGPSILRIQQVVRGDSAAYFCASSPPLSVDTQYFGPGTRLTVL.

V is TRBV7-9 and J is TRBJ2-1; TRBD2 might be the D (6 bases). V was shortened by 1 base and J by 7 bases, with 11 bases between the two germline ends. The length of the CDR3 is 14 residues. Germline CDR1 SEHNR, CDR2 FQNEAQ (reference sequence). In DNA, the CDR3 is TGTGCCAGCAGCTTAGAGGGGACTCCAAATGAGCAGTTCTTC. It encodes CASSLEGTPNEQFF.

This clone appeared a single time. The same CDR3 can be traced to other DNA sequences in this sample. The rearrangement links TRBV6-1 to TRBJ2-7; D perhaps matches TRBD2 (6 bases). The CDR3 sequence is 15 residues long. Germline CDR1 is MNHNS and CDR2 is SASEGT. Trimming took 2 bases from V and 0 from J, leaving 11 bases between them. CDR3 loop: CASSERAGSSYEQYF. DNA of the CDR3: TGTGCCAGCAGTGAACGGGCGGGAAGCTCCTACGAGCAGTACTTC.

This clone is a singleton in its sample. This sequence joins TRBV19 and TRBJ2-4; TRBD2 might be the D (6 bases). The CDR3 is 19 residues long. Trimming shortened V by 1 base and J by 0 bases, and 19 bases separated the two germline ends. Germline CDR1 LNHDA, CDR2 SQIVND (reference sequence). Here the CDR3 reads CASSIASRGRGIAKNIQYF. The CDR3 coding sequence is TGTGCCAGTAGTATAGCCTCCCGGGGACGGGGGATAGCCAAAAACATTCAGTACTTC.

CDR3: CASSLVEGGTEAFF. CDR3 in DNA: TGTGCCAGCAGCTTAGTGGAGGGTGGCACTGAAGCTTTCTTT. The V call is TRBV7-8, the J call TRBJ1-1, with no clear D. CDR3 length: 14 amino acids. V dropped 1 base and J dropped 4 bases, with 10 bases sitting between them. Germline V gene lookup returns CDR1 SGHVS and CDR2 FQNEAQ.

This chain joins TRBV19 and TRBJ1-3; D gene unclear. The V gene's germline CDR1 is LNHDA and CDR2 SQIVND (reference sequence). This CDR3 has 14 residues. Trimming removed 9 bases from V and 2 bases from J, with 14 bases in between. The CDR3: CASLNDGAGNTIYF. The DNA of the CDR3 is TGTGCCAGCTTGAACGACGGAGCTGGAAACACCATATATTTT.

This chain joins TRBV21-1 and TRBJ2-1; the table assigns TRBD2, which was not confirmed against the DNA. TRBV21-1 is a pseudogene. The CDR3 is 11 residues long. The chain's CDR3 is CASSESHLRFF. The CDR3 DNA reads TGTGCCAGCAGTGAATCCCACCTGCGTTTCTTC.

This chain links TRBV5-1 with TRBJ2-5; D unresolved. The J call may be mistaken, given a closer DNA end match to TRBJ2-7. Germline V CDR1 and CDR2: SGHRS, YFSETQ. This CDR3 is built from 15 residues. The DNA of the CDR3 is TGCGCCAGCAGCTCCCTTAGTAGAAGTACCTACGAGCAGTACTTC. Translation: CASSSLSRSTYEQYF.

The chain carries TRBV5-1 and TRBJ2-5, with D maybe TRBD1 (5 bases). Germline CDR1 reads SGHRS; CDR2 reads YFSETQ. The CDR3 runs to 14 residues. V shed 0 bases and J shed 3 bases, with 9 bases lying between them. Written as DNA, the CDR3 is TGCGCCAGCAGCTTGGGGGGCAGAAAAGAGACCCAGTACTTC. This sequence encodes CASSLGGRKETQYF.

The chain joins TRBV4-2 to TRBJ2-7; D unresolved. V was trimmed by 0 bases and J by 2 bases, leaving 11 bases between them. The CDR3 is 15 residues long. CDR1 LGHNA and CDR2 YNFKEQ come from the germline V gene. Here the CDR3 DNA reads TGTGCCAGCAGCCAAGAATGGTCTAGAACCTACGAGCAGTACTTC. This codes for CASSQEWSRTYEQYF.

This clone has only a few counts. The chain has TRBV6-5 and TRBJ1-1; TRBD1 aligns across 10 bases. CDR1 is MNHEY, CDR2 SVGAGI, per germline. V shed 6 bases, J shed 3 bases, and the junction held 4 bases outside the gene matches. CDR3 size: 14 residues. In DNA, the CDR3 is TGTGCCAGCAGATCGACAGGGGGCGACACTGAAGCTTTCTTT. Translation gives CASRSTGGDTEAFF.

The V gene is TRBV2, the J gene TRBJ2-1; 7 bases match TRBD1. V lost 6 bases and J lost 2; bases outside the gene matches: 7. Germline V gives CDR1 SNHLY, CDR2 FYNNEI. The CDR3 covers 15 residues. Here the CDR3 reads CASRATGEAYNEQFF. The DNA of the CDR3 is TGTGCCAGCAGGGCTACAGGGGAAGCCTACAATGAGCAGTTCTTC.

V gene TRBV2 combines with J gene TRBJ2-7, with 7 bases aligning to TRBD1. This CDR3 is 13 amino acids long. CDR1 and CDR2 from the germline V gene are SNHLY and FYNNEI. V was clipped by 4 bases and J by 6 bases; unmatched bases: 6. CDR3 sequence (DNA): TGTGCCAGCAGTGCCGACAGGGTTATCGAGCAGTACTTC. As protein: CASSADRVIEQYF.

This rearrangement joins TRBV15 to TRBJ1-1; 8 bases are shared with TRBD1. CDR3 length: 16 amino acids. In germline, CDR1 is LNHNV, CDR2 YYDKDF (reference sequence). Losses at the gene ends were 3 bases for V and 4 bases for J; bases not matched to a gene: 10. In nucleotides, the CDR3 is TGTGCCACCAGCAGGGGGGGGGACAGGCGGGGCACTGAAGCTTTCTTT. This translates into CATSRGGDRRGTEAFF.

This chain joins TRBV28 and TRBJ2-7; D is perhaps TRBD1 (6 bases). V dropped 5 bases and J dropped 1 base, with 9 bases sitting between them. Germline V CDR1 and CDR2: MDHEN, SYDVKM. This CDR3 has 13 residues. The CDR3 DNA sequence: TGTGCCAGCAGTGTAACAGGGTCCTACGAGCAGTACTTC. Protein product: CASSVTGSYEQYF.